The clone carrying this T cell receptor (beta chain) was recorded a few times. CDR3 size: 13 residues. With 3 bases removed from V and 6 bases from J, the gap between germline ends came to 12 bases. In germline, CDR1 is SGHRS, CDR2 YFSETQ. Per the original data handling: The authors estimated nucleated cell counts from reference gene primer amplification. Sequenced by immunoSEQ multiplex PCR; TCRdb stores in-frame clones only, minus some. The V and J calls and clone size are taken from that table; D and trimming were inferred from the DNA. Found here are 80,000 or so clones, under 90% of them singletons; the top ten hold 44%. This entry comes from a study of blood T cell repertoires in COVID-19. As for the study in general: Italy, Spain and the United States were the sources of the convalescent and acute COVID-19 samples. From T cells, B-cell-depleted T cells, or PBMCs came the material, which was cDNA or gDNA.

This clonotype originated in an elderly man with acute or convalescent COVID-19. Input material: peripheral blood. The chain couples TRBV5-1 to TRBJ1-1, with a tentative D call TRBD1 (5 bases). The CDR3 coding sequence is TGCGCCAGCAGCTGGGGCAGTCGGTCTGAAGCTTTCTTT. Translation: CASSWGSRSEAFF.